This T cell receptor (beta chain) derives from a study of cytomegalovirus exposure and HLA in healthy donors. Across the whole study: Earlier work reported 117 million unique TCR beta sequences from some 170 million T cells. The study, taken as a whole, reports: In a later analysis, HLA-associated beta chains showed higher expansion and lower generation probabilities than comparable chains. The study listed around 150 cytomegalovirus-associated TCR beta chains.

Concerning this clone itself: The antigen remains unidentified.

Per germline, CDR1 SGHAT and CDR2 FQNNGV. The V and J ends lost 0 bases and 6 bases, in that order; junction bases with no gene match: 4. The CDR3 extends over 15 amino acids. The PCR used 60 Vbeta and 13 Jbeta primers. Using immunoSEQ multiplex PCR, the repertoire was profiled, and TCRdb retains in-frame clones only, with some absent. The sample shows some 170,000 clones, about three quarters of them seen only once. Sequenced sample: PBMCs. The chain recombines TRBV11-2 with TRBJ2-1; 8 bases are a match to TRBD2. The source is a man between 40 and 49 years old in good health and CMV-seropositive. The CDR3 region is CASSLEGLESNEQFF. CDR3 coding DNA: TGTGCCAGCAGCTTAGAGGGACTAGAGTCCAATGAGCAGTTCTTC.